These 12 T cell receptor beta chains were sequenced from one sample in a study of cytomegalovirus exposure and HLA in healthy donors. The primer mix had 60 Vbeta and 13 Jbeta primers. TCRdb's table, derived via immunoSEQ multiplex PCR, lists solely in-frame clones and lacks some. This table holds some 140,000 clones, about three quarters found once. The specimen sequenced was PBMCs. These receptors were collected from a man aged 50 to 60 in good health and CMV-seropositive.

J is TRBJ2-5 and V is TRBV6-5, with TRBD1 matching over 7 bases. The DNA end lines up better with TRBJ2-7; the J call may be wrong. Germline CDR1 reads MNHEY; CDR2 reads SVGAGI. The CDR3 contains 13 residues. The CDR3 is CASSSHHRGEQYF. The CDR3 DNA sequence: TGTGCCAGCAGTTCCCACCACAGGGGCGAGCAGTACTTC.

The chain is built from TRBV4-1 and TRBJ2-2; 14 bases fit TRBD2. V was pared by 4 bases and J by 1 base, with 2 bases of the junction left unmatched. The CDR3 length is 17 residues. The V gene's germline CDR1 is MGHRA and CDR2 YSYEKL. The CDR3 DNA is TGCGCCAGCAGCCCAGGGACTAGCGGGGGGAACACCGGGGAGCTGTTTTTT. Translation: CASSPGTSGGNTGELFF.

This clone turned up a few times. The rearrangement uses TRBV5-4 and TRBJ1-2, with D unresolved. CDR3 length: 16 residues. Germline assignment: CDR1 SGHNT and CDR2 YYREEE (reference sequence). V gave up 4 bases and J gave up 4 bases, with 20 bases separating them. CDR3 loop: CASSQVGQWTTYGYTF. The CDR3 DNA reads as TGTGCCAGCAGCCAGGTCGGGCAATGGACTACCTATGGCTACACCTTC.

The chain couples TRBV5-1 to TRBJ2-2; a weak D match, TRBD2 (6 bases). In germline, CDR1 is SGHRS, CDR2 YFSETQ. Trimming cost V 1 base and J 7 bases, with 11 bases left between them. CDR3 length: 14 residues. CDR3 nucleotide sequence: TGCGCCAGCAGCTTGCCCCCCGGGGGCGGGGAGCTGTTTTTT. As protein: CASSLPPGGGELFF.

J is TRBJ2-2 and V is TRBV7-7; TRBD2 is a possible D gene (7 bases). The CDR3 has 15 residues. With 1 base removed from V and 4 bases from J, the gap between germline ends came to 10 bases. Per germline, CDR1 SSHAT and CDR2 FNYEAQ (reference sequence). The CDR3 DNA reads TGTGCCAGCAGCTTAGTGGCGGGGGCCACCGGGGAGCTGTTTTTT. Translated: CASSLVAGATGELFF.

For the CDR3, the DNA is TGTGCCAGTTCCCGGACTAGCGGAGCCACAGATACGCAGTATTTT. Encoded protein: CASSRTSGATDTQYF. The chain recombines TRBV7-3 with TRBJ2-3; 10 nucleotides line up with TRBD2. The CDR3 spans 15 residues. V shed 9 bases, J shed 2 bases, and the junction held 8 bases outside the gene matches. Germline lookup yields CDR1 SGHTA and CDR2 FQGTGA.

The rearrangement links TRBV5-5 to TRBJ2-1, with TRBD2 as a possible D gene (5 bases). Per germline, CDR1 SGHKS and CDR2 YYEKEE (reference sequence). The CDR3 totals 15 residues. The ends were cut back, 1 base at V and 6 bases at J, with 14 bases in the middle. The CDR3 nucleotides read TGTGCCAGCAGCTTGTCCCCCACGGCGGGCAATGAGCAGTTCTTC. Translated, it gives CASSLSPTAGNEQFF.

This chain connects TRBV9 to TRBJ2-3, with 7 nucleotides matching TRBD2. The ends lost 0 bases at V and 3 bases at J; junction bases unmatched: 7. The CDR3 extends over 16 amino acids. Germline CDR1 and CDR2: SGDLS and YYNGEE. CDR3 in amino acids: CASSVAMMGGTDTQYF. The CDR3 nucleotides read TGTGCCAGCAGCGTAGCGATGATGGGGGGGACAGATACGCAGTATTTT.

J is TRBJ2-1 and V is TRBV29-1; no clear D gene. This CDR3 is 13 amino acids long. In germline, CDR1 is SQVTM, CDR2 ANQGSEA. V was cut by 4 bases and J by 4 bases, with 11 bases left in between. In DNA form, the CDR3 reads TGCAGCGTTGGTCCAGGTGGATACAATGAGCAGTTCTTC. Translation: CSVGPGGYNEQFF.

This chain connects TRBV15 to TRBJ1-5; 7 nucleotides line up with TRBD1. CDR1 is LNHNV and CDR2 is YYDKDF in the germline V gene (reference sequence). This CDR3 has 13 residues. After removal of 8 bases from V and 5 bases from J, the junction contained 6 bases not matched to a gene. The CDR3 bases are TGTGCCACCCGGCAGGGGGAAGATCAGCCCCAGCATTTT. Encoded protein: CATRQGEDQPQHF.

The chain uses TRBV7-3 and TRBJ2-3, with D possibly matching TRBD1 (5 bases). The CDR3 consists of 14 residues. The ends were cut back, 2 bases at V and 6 bases at J, with 12 bases in the middle. Germline CDR1 reads SGHTA; CDR2 reads FQGTGA. CDR3 in DNA: TGTGCCAGCAGCTTAGGGGCCTCCACGGATACGCAGTATTTT. This sequence encodes CASSLGASTDTQYF.

The CDR3, as DNA: TGTGCCAGTGGACTAGCGGGGGGCCGCCTTACAACTACAGATACGCAGTATTTT. It specifies CASGLAGGRLTTTDTQYF. The chain links TRBV6-4 to TRBJ2-3, with 14 bases fitting TRBD2. Germline lookup yields CDR1 MRHNA and CDR2 SNTAGT. The CDR3 is 18 amino acids. Losses at the gene ends were 9 bases for V and 3 bases for J; bases not matched to a gene: 14.